This TCR beta chain was identified in a study of blood T cell repertoires in COVID-19. Study background: Acute and convalescent COVID-19 samples came from the United States, Italy and Spain. Sources were T cells, B-cell-depleted T cells, or PBMCs; the material itself was cDNA or gDNA.

In the study's own analysis: Amplification with reference gene primers provided the estimates of nucleated cell counts. Using immunoSEQ multiplex PCR, the repertoire was profiled, and TCRdb retains in-frame clones only, with some absent. Clonal size and the V and J genes are those of that table, whereas D and trimming came from the DNA. This table has approximately 76,000 clones, around 85% appearing once. The count of this clone is one. Trimming removed 5 bases from V and 7 bases from J; junction bases left unmatched: 7. Germline loops: CDR1 SNHLY, CDR2 FYNNEI. The CDR3 is 15 residues long. This clonotype was sampled from a man aged 25 to 40 with acute or convalescent COVID-19. The sample consisted of peripheral blood. The J gene is TRBJ2-1, the V gene TRBV2; TRBD2 agrees at 11 bases. DNA of the CDR3: TGTGCCAGCAGTCTTAGCGGGAGGGCCGGAAATGAGCAGTTCTTC. Its translation: CASSLSGRAGNEQFF.